This TCR beta chain was identified in a study of T cell changes during pregnancy in multiple sclerosis. The CDR3 totals 14 residues. Deletions cut 4 bases from V and 8 bases from J, with 14 bases between. The V gene's germline CDR1 is MNHEY and CDR2 SVGAGI. Only in-frame clones appear in the TCRdb table, and some are missing; sequencing was by immunoSEQ multiplex PCR. In the table there are over 45,000 clones, over 80% of which are singletons. This specimen was CD4+ T cells from peripheral blood mononuclear cells, taken after pregnancy. This clonotype was sampled from a female donor with multiple sclerosis, enrolled in a pregnancy study. This chain links TRBV6-5 with TRBJ1-4; D may be TRBD1 (5 bases). CDR3 amino acids: CASSSSRGWEKLFF. The CDR3 coding sequence is TGTGCCAGCAGTTCCAGCCGGGGGTGGGAAAAACTGTTTTTT.